The source of this T cell receptor beta chain is a study of blood T cell repertoires in COVID-19 (dated by TCRdb to 2019 to 2021). General notes on the study: Collaborator samples came from the United States, Italy and Spain and covered acute and convalescent phases of COVID-19. The material from the prospective study consisted of cDNA or gDNA derived from T cells, B-cell-depleted T cells, or PBMCs. Deeply sampled blood TCRbeta repertoires from subjects exposed to, actively infected with, or recovered from COVID-19 were included in the dataset. The repertoires were released in a freely available public database intended as a resource for research on the immune response to SARS-CoV-2. Samples came from the ongoing ImmuneRACE study (first 160 participants) plus 1,254 subjects from 6 global collaborators. Sample metadata almost always included a de-identified subject ID, COVID-19 status, age in years and sex. Where HLA class I and class II types were available, the types were taken from metadata supplied by the sample provider, not from assay-based typing.

Points on this clone: The target of this receptor is not known. Base qualities are not recorded, but no much larger clone differs from it by a single base.

From cysteine to phenylalanine, the CDR3 is 14 amino acids long. Only CDR3 DNA is held: 42 bases, read in frame from base 1. In the germline V gene (reference sequence), CDR1 corresponds to MNHEY and CDR2 to SMNVEV. V is cut by 10 bases and J by 0 bases, and the space between the germline ends is 13 bases. The immunoSEQ Assay, a bias-controlled multiplex PCR, was used to amplify TCRbeta CDR3 regions from genomic DNA. The paper's processing steps were these. The number of nucleated cells in each sample was estimated by amplification of reference gene primers within the assay. Sequence reads were collapsed and filtered to measure the absolute abundance of every unique TCRbeta CDR3 rearrangement. For each sample, productive Simpson clonality was calculated as the square root of Simpson's diversity index over productive rearrangements. TCRdb carries this immuneACCESS record with in-frame sequences only. Its versions omit some clonotypes, under half of them owing to an unresolved V gene in the studies checked, with the rest unexplained. From that table come the V and J calls and clone size; the DNA was used to work out D and trimming. This sample is represented by 200,000 to 250,000 clones; approximately 86% of them were singletons. The top ten hold more than 6.5% of the sample.

Findings and caveats that apply to the study as a whole: How much clinical and demographic metadata was included differed by source and by participant, and the metadata was provided uncurated.

Collaborating institutions collected whole blood in K2EDTA tubes following their own protocols. Collaborator samples were shipped for TCRbeta analysis as frozen whole blood, isolated PBMCs, or DNA extracted from either sample type. In this chain, TRBV27 is recombined with TRBJ2-1; the D region possibly corresponds to TRBD1 (5 bases align). Sequenced: peripheral blood. The receptor was isolated from a woman in her seventies with active or convalescent COVID-19. The DNA sequence reads TGTGCCACAAGCTCAGGGATCTCCTACAATGAGCAGTTCTTC. This gives the protein CATSSGISYNEQFF.